A single sample gave rise to the 21 T cell receptor beta chains below, sequenced in a study of OX40 agonist ivuxolimab in advanced cancers. Clones were sequenced by immunoSEQ multiplex PCR, and TCRdb holds only the in-frame ones, with some missing. The data show about 76,000 clones, approximately 86% seen once. Sequenced material: CD4+ or CD8+ T cells sorted from blood, taken in a trial of the OX40 agonist ivuxolimab. The receptors were gathered from an adult with an advanced solid tumor such as melanoma, head and neck, liver or kidney cancer.

The V gene is TRBV7-3, the J gene TRBJ2-3; possible D gene TRBD2, 6 bases. Germline-derived CDR1 and CDR2 are SGHTA and FQGTGA. Trimming cost V 2 bases and J 2 bases, with 17 bases left between them. This CDR3 has 17 residues. Here the CDR3 reads CASSLGADGGATDTQYF. In DNA form, the CDR3 reads TGTGCCAGCAGCTTAGGGGCGGACGGCGGGGCCACAGATACGCAGTATTTT.

The chain uses TRBV28 and TRBJ1-3; tentatively, D is TRBD1 (6 bases). Germline V gene data show CDR1 as MDHEN and CDR2 as SYDVKM. The CDR3 runs to 15 residues. The germline V and J ends were trimmed by 7 bases and 3 bases, with 16 bases remaining between them. CDR3 nucleotides: TGTGCCAGCACCATGGGGGGGGCGAGTGGAAACACCATATATTTT. This sequence encodes CASTMGGASGNTIYF.

J is TRBJ2-1 and V is TRBV9, with 7 bases that match TRBD2. J gave up 4 bases and V 3 bases, and 10 bases lay outside the gene matches. There are 16 residues in the CDR3. CDR1 is SGDLS and CDR2 is YYNGEE in the germline V gene. The CDR3: CASSEGVAGAYNEQFF. DNA for the CDR3: TGTGCCAGCAGCGAAGGTGTAGCGGGTGCGTACAATGAGCAGTTCTTC.

The V gene is TRBV7-6, the J gene TRBJ2-7; 11 bases align to TRBD1. V trimming: 5 bases; J trimming: 6 bases; junction bases outside the gene matches: 9. Looked up from germline, CDR1 is SGHVS and CDR2 is FNYEAQ. The CDR3 spans 15 residues. The CDR3 region has the DNA TGTGCCAGCAGCGAAAGGGGGACAGGGGGTTCCGAGCAGTACTTC. Translating it yields CASSERGTGGSEQYF.

The chain combines TRBV28 with TRBJ1-2; 7 bases map to TRBD1. This CDR3 is 12 amino acids long. Germline CDR1 is MDHEN and CDR2 is SYDVKM. J gave up 4 bases and V 10 bases, and 6 bases lay outside the gene matches. This chain's CDR3 is CATIGTVYGYTF. The CDR3 bases are TGTGCCACCATAGGGACAGTCTATGGCTACACCTTC.

This clone was recorded once. This chain connects TRBV19 to TRBJ1-6; a weak D match, TRBD1 (6 bases). CDR3 length: 15 amino acids. V gave up 6 bases and J gave up 4 bases, with 13 bases separating them. Germline V gene lookup returns CDR1 LNHDA and CDR2 SQIVND (reference sequence). CDR3 sequence (DNA): TGTGCCAGTAGCACAGGGAGATCTTATAATTCACCCCTCCACTTT. This gives the protein CASSTGRSYNSPLHF.

The genes are TRBV9 and TRBJ1-5; 8 nucleotides agree with TRBD1. The CDR3 has 14 amino acids. Germline V lookup: CDR1 SGDLS, CDR2 YYNGEE. The V segment lost 4 bases and the J segment 7 bases; nucleotides outside the gene matches: 7. CDR3 loop: CASSTGQGGQPQHF. The CDR3 DNA is TGTGCCAGCAGCACAGGACAGGGAGGCCAGCCCCAGCATTTT. Combining the CDR3 with reference TRBV9 and TRBJ1-5 gives the whole variable domain DSGVTQTPKHLITATGQRVTLRCSPRSGDLSVYWYQQSLDQGLQFLIQYYNGEERAKGNILERFSAQQFPDLHSELNLSSLELGDSALYFCASSTGQGGQPQHFGDGTRLSIL.

This rearrangement joins TRBV7-9 to TRBJ2-6; no clear D gene. V lost 3 bases, J lost 2 bases, and 8 bases lay in between. Germline V CDR1 and CDR2: SEHNR, FQNEAQ (reference sequence). This CDR3 contains 15 residues. CDR3 coding DNA: TGTGCCAGCAGCTTTGACTCAACTGGGGCCAACGTCCTGACTTTC. As protein: CASSFDSTGANVLTF. Complete variable domain (other parts from reference TRBV7-9 and TRBJ2-6): DTGVSQNPRHKITKRGQNVTFRCDPISEHNRLYWYRQTLGQGPEFLTYFQNEAQLEKSRLLSDRFSAERPKGSFSTLEIQRTEQGDSAMYLCASSFDSTGANVLTFGAGSRLTVL.

The rearrangement joins TRBV28 to TRBJ2-7, with TRBD1 matching 9 bases. V lost 5 bases to trimming and J lost 1 base; unmatched junction nucleotides: 12. Germline loops: CDR1 MDHEN, CDR2 SYDVKM. The CDR3 runs to 17 residues. This chain's CDR3 is CASSEGGGTGWSYEQYV. DNA of the CDR3: TGTGCCAGCAGTGAGGGAGGGGGGACAGGGTGGTCCTACGAGCAGTACGTC.

The chain recombines TRBV6-6 with TRBJ2-3; 9 nucleotides line up with TRBD2. CDR1 and CDR2 from the germline V gene are MNHNY and SVGAGI (reference sequence). This CDR3 has 15 residues. V shed 2 bases, J shed 4 bases, and the junction held 4 bases outside the gene matches. The CDR3 protein is CASSYGGGGPDTQYF. The CDR3 DNA reads as TGTGCCAGCAGTTACGGCGGGGGGGGACCAGATACGCAGTATTTT.

The chain has TRBV18 and TRBJ1-1; D uncertain. V shed 1 base and J shed 4 bases, with 10 bases lying between them. CDR3 length equals 14 residues. Germline V gene data show CDR1 as KGHSH and CDR2 as LQKENI. The chain's CDR3 is CASSPLRAGTEAFF. The CDR3 region has the DNA TGTGCCAGCTCACCACTTAGGGCGGGCACTGAAGCTTTCTTT.

This chain links TRBV7-2 with TRBJ2-3, with TRBD2 identical over 11 bases. The V and J ends lost 1 base and 3 bases, in that order; junction bases with no gene match: 6. CDR1 is SGHTA and CDR2 is FQGNSA in the germline V gene. The CDR3 length is 17 residues. In DNA, the CDR3 is TGTGCCAGCAGCTTAGTGTCTAGCGGGGGGCCTACAGATACGCAGTATTTT. Translating gives CASSLVSSGGPTDTQYF.

The rearrangement joins TRBV12-2 to TRBJ1-6. TRBV12-2 is noted as a pseudogene. The CDR3 spans 17 residues. The CDR3 protein is CASHLREKRLDNSPLHF. The CDR3, as DNA: TGTGCAAGTCATCTCCGGGAAAAACGTCTTGATAATTCACCCCTCCACTTT.

The chain has TRBV11-2 and TRBJ2-2, with 8 bases fitting TRBD1. Germline V gene data show CDR1 as SGHAT and CDR2 as FQNNGV. This CDR3 spans 15 amino acids. Trimming cost V 2 bases and J 5 bases; bases outside gene matches: 4. Written as DNA, the CDR3 is TGTGCCAGCAGCTTATCGCACAGGGGGACCGGGGAGCTGTTTTTT. Translation: CASSLSHRGTGELFF.

This clone appeared a single time. J is TRBJ1-6 and V is TRBV18; D gene unclear. Trimming removed 2 bases from V and 7 bases from J, with 12 bases in between. Germline V gives CDR1 KGHSH, CDR2 LQKENI. The CDR3 is made up of 15 amino acids. CDR3 in amino acids: CASSPIVGINSPLHF. Here the CDR3 DNA reads TGTGCCAGCTCACCAATTGTAGGGATCAATTCACCCCTCCACTTT.

This chain connects TRBV30 to TRBJ2-4, with a tentative D call TRBD1 (5 bases). V lost 4 bases and J 8 bases, leaving 9 bases between the germline ends. Per germline, CDR1 GTSNPN and CDR2 SVGIG (reference sequence). The CDR3 contains 11 residues. The CDR3 reads CAWTLGDIQYF. DNA of the CDR3: TGTGCCTGGACCTTAGGGGACATTCAGTACTTC.

V and J are TRBV9 and TRBJ2-1; weak D call: TRBD2 (5 bases). Germline lookup yields CDR1 SGDLS and CDR2 YYNGEE. V shed 3 bases and J shed 6 bases, with 19 bases lying between them. The CDR3 sequence is 16 residues long. CDR3: CASSGSGGGPANEQFF. The CDR3 coding sequence is TGTGCCAGCAGCGGCAGTGGTGGAGGTCCGGCCAATGAGCAGTTCTTC.

The chain combines TRBV28 with TRBJ2-1; 10 bases map to TRBD1. The V segment lost 6 bases and the J segment 8 bases; nucleotides outside the gene matches: 7. The CDR3 is made up of 14 amino acids. Germline CDR1 and CDR2: MDHEN and SYDVKM. The DNA for the CDR3 is TGTGCCAGCAGGTCGGGGACAGGGGATGATGAGCAGTTCTTC. Residues: CASRSGTGDDEQFF.

The chain is built from TRBV5-6 and TRBJ2-2; D unresolved. The CDR3 sequence is 15 residues long. Per the germline V gene, CDR1 is SGHDT and CDR2 is YYEEEE. V shed 0 bases and J shed 0 bases, with 6 bases lying between them. The CDR3 loop reads CASSLVATNTGELFF. Written as DNA, the CDR3 is TGTGCCAGCAGCTTGGTCGCGACGAACACCGGGGAGCTGTTTTTT.

The chain is built from TRBV28 and TRBJ2-7; 9 nucleotides match TRBD1. V gave up 6 bases and J gave up 3 bases; unmatched junction bases: 9. The germline V gene encodes CDR1 MDHEN and CDR2 SYDVKM. The CDR3 has 15 residues. This CDR3 reads CASRRRGQGFYEQYV. In DNA form, the CDR3 reads TGTGCCAGCAGACGCAGGGGACAGGGCTTCTACGAGCAGTACGTC.

This chain connects TRBV7-2 to TRBJ2-4, with 9 bases that match TRBD1. V shed 5 bases and J 5 bases; nucleotides not matched to a gene: 4. From germline, CDR1 is SGHTA and CDR2 FQGNSA. CDR3 length equals 14 residues. The CDR3 reads CASSLTGGENIQYF. In DNA form, the CDR3 reads TGTGCCAGCAGCCTCACAGGGGGCGAAAACATTCAGTACTTC.